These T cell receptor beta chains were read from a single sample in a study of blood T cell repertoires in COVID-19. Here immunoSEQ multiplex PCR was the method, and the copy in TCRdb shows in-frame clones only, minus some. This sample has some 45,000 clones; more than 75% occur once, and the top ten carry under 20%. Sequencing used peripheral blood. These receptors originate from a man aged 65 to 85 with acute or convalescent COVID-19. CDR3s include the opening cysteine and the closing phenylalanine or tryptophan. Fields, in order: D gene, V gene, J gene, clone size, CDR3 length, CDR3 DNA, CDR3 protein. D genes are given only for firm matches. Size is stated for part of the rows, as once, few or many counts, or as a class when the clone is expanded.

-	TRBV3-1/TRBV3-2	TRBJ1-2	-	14	TGTGCCAGCAGAAACAGGGTTGCCCTCTATGGCTACACCTTC	CASRNRVALYGYTF
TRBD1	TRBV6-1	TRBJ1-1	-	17	TGTGCCAGCAGTGATGGGGACAGGGGACTTATAAAGACTGAAGCTTTCTTT	CASSDGDRGLIKTEAFF
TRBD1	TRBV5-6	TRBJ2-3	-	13	TGTGCCAGCAGCACCCGGACAGGGGTTACGCAGTATTTT	CASSTRTGVTQYF
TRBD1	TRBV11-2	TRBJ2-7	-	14	TGTGCCAGCAGCTTATGGGACAGTTCCTACGAGCAGTACTTC	CASSLWDSSYEQYF
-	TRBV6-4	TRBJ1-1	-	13	TGTGCCAGCAGTGTTTCAGTGAACACTGAAGCTTTCTTT	CASSVSVNTEAFF
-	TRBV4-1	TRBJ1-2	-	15	TGCGCCAGCAGCCAAGGCCCCAGTACTAACTATGGCTACACCTTC	CASSQGPSTNYGYTF
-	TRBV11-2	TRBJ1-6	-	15	TGTGCCAGCAGCTACCGGGACAACTATAATTCACCCCTCCACTTT	CASSYRDNYNSPLHF
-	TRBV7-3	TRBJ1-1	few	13	TGTGCCAGCAGGGCCAGGAGGGGCACTGAAGCTTTCTTT	CASRARRGTEAFF
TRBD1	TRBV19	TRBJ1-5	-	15	TGTGCCGGGGGGACAGGGGCTTATAGCAATCAGCCCCAGCATTTT	CAGGTGAYSNQPQHF
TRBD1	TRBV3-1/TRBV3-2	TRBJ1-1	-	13	TGTGCCAGCAGCCGGGACAGGAACACTGAAGCTTTCTTT	CASSRDRNTEAFF
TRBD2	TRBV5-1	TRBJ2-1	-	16	TGCGCCAGCATGCCGCTTTTAGGCGGGGGGGCCGGTGAGCAGTTCTTC	CASMPLLGGGAGEQFF
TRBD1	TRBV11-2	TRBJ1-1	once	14	TGTGCCAGCAGCTCGACAGGGGTGAACACTGAAGCTTTCTTT	CASSSTGVNTEAFF
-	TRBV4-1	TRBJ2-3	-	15	TGCGCCAGCAGCCAAATGGTCAGGGGGGCAGATACGCAGTATTTT	CASSQMVRGADTQYF
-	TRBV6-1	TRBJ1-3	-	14	TGTGCCAGCAGTGAAGCAGGGGCCGGAAACACCATATATTTT	CASSEAGAGNTIYF
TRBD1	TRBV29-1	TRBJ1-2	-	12	TGCAGCGTCAGACAGGGGGCAAGGGGCTACACCTTC	CSVRQGARGYTF
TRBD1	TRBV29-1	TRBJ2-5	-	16	TGCAGCGTTGAATTGCTCCGGGACAGGGTAGGAGAGACCCAGTACTTC	CSVELLRDRVGETQYF
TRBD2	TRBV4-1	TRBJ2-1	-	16	TGCGCCAGCAGCCAGCCTAGCGGGGGACTTTACAATGAGCAGTTCTTC	CASSQPSGGLYNEQFF